One sample yielded the 14 T cell receptor beta chains listed below, sequenced in a study of CD8 T cells in Susac syndrome. Random hexamers served to reverse transcribe roughly 0.45 to 1 ug RNA. TCRdb reanalysed the immunoSEQ multiplex PCR reads using MiXCR and keeps one entry per CDR3 protein. Here the sample spans hundreds of thousands of distinct CDR3 sequences, 80% to 95% being singletons. The sample comprised CD4+ T cells from PBMCs. The receptors stem from a human donor with multiple sclerosis.

The chain joins TRBV29-1 to TRBJ1-1; D is unresolved. The CDR3 runs to 14 residues. Germline V gives CDR1 SQVTM, CDR2 ANQGSEA. V was pared by 6 bases and J by 13 bases, with 27 bases between. The CDR3 reads CSVAANLNLNIGFF. The CDR3 DNA reads TGCAGCGTCGCGGCGAACCTCAACCTCAATATCGGTTTCTTT.

This chain uses TRBV12-3 or TRBV12-4 with TRBJ2-7; D uncertain. The CDR3 sequence is 14 residues long. Trimming took 4 bases from V and 0 from J, leaving 10 bases between them. The DNA of the CDR3 is TGTGCCAGCAGTTCGAGGTTAAACTCCTACGAGCAGTACTTC. It is translated as CASSSRLNSYEQYF.

The V call is TRBV6-6, the J call TRBJ1-1; 9 positions match TRBD1. This CDR3 spans 11 amino acids. Germline assignment: CDR1 MNHNY and CDR2 SVGAGI (reference sequence). With V trimmed by 5 bases and J by 10 bases, 2 bases remained unmatched. The DNA of the CDR3 is TGTGCCAGCAGTGGACAGGGGATAGCTTTCTTT. This encodes CASSGQGIAFF.

This chain links TRBV30 with TRBJ1-6; the D gene is possibly TRBD1 (6 bases). Per the germline V gene, CDR1 is GTSNPN and CDR2 is SVGIG (reference sequence). This CDR3 has 13 residues. Deletions cut 3 bases from V and 10 bases from J, with 13 bases between. The CDR3 bases are TGTGCCTGGAGAATTTTGGGGGCCTCACCCCTCCACTTT. Protein sequence: CAWRILGASPLHF.

The chain carries TRBV29-1 and TRBJ2-3; weak D call: TRBD1 (6 bases). With 7 bases removed from V and 2 bases from J, the gap between germline ends came to 16 bases. CDR1 is SQVTM and CDR2 is ANQGSEA in the germline V gene. CDR3 size: 14 residues. Written as DNA, the CDR3 is TGCAGCGCTTCGGGGCAGGGGATCACAGATACGCAGTATTTT. Residues: CSASGQGITDTQYF.

A single count supports this clonotype. Written as DNA, the CDR3 is TGTGCCAGCAGCGCTGGACAAGGCAATCAGCCCCAGCATTTT. It is translated as CASSAGQGNQPQHF. The chain joins TRBV6-2 or TRBV6-3 to TRBJ1-5, with a tentative D call TRBD1 (5 bases). The CDR3 is made up of 14 amino acids. The germline V gene has CDR1 MNHEY and CDR2 SVGEGT. V lost 6 bases to trimming and J lost 2 bases, with 11 bases between them.

The gene calls are TRBV30 and TRBJ1-1, with D unclear. The germline V gene encodes CDR1 GTSNPN and CDR2 SVGIG (reference sequence). The CDR3 is 13 amino acids. The CDR3 loop reads CGAAPYGNTEAFF. The CDR3 bases are TGTGGTGCGGCCCCTTACGGGAACACTGAAGCTTTCTTT.

The chain combines TRBV19 with TRBJ2-5; D is possibly TRBD2 (6 bases). Trimming took 10 bases from V and 5 from J, leaving 17 bases between them. The CDR3 is 13 amino acids. Germline V gives CDR1 LNHDA, CDR2 SQIVND (reference sequence). The CDR3 sequence is CATRPHAGETQYF. The DNA for the CDR3 is TGTGCCACCCGCCCACATGCGGGGGAGACCCAGTACTTC.

The CDR3 protein is CASKGGDRGYSPLHF. CDR3 coding DNA: TGTGCCAGCAAGGGGGGGGACAGGGGTTACTCACCCCTCCACTTT. V gene TRBV28 combines with J gene TRBJ1-6; 10 bases fit TRBD1. Germline loops: CDR1 MDHEN, CDR2 SYDVKM. CDR3 size: 15 residues. V dropped 7 bases and J dropped 10; count of bases not matched to a gene: 10.

This rearrangement joins TRBV15 to TRBJ2-5, with no clear D. Trimming left V 2 bases short and J 1 base short, with 2 bases between. Germline V lookup: CDR1 LNHNV, CDR2 YYDKDF (reference sequence). This CDR3 has 12 amino acids. The CDR3 coding sequence is TGTGCCACCAGCAGACCCCAAGAGACCCAGTACTTC. Translating gives CATSRPQETQYF.

The genes are TRBV4-2 and TRBJ1-2; 7 bases line up with TRBD1. The V and J ends lost 3 bases and 3 bases, in that order; junction bases with no gene match: 4. The germline gives CDR1 LGHNA, CDR2 YNFKEQ. The CDR3 has 14 residues. The CDR3 nucleotides read TGTGCCAGCAGCCAGACAGGGACTTACTATGGCTACACCTTC. Translation: CASSQTGTYYGYTF.

V usage is TRBV20-1 and J usage is TRBJ2-5; 10 nucleotides line up with TRBD2. V dropped 0 bases and J dropped 2; count of bases not matched to a gene: 9. The CDR3 is 17 residues long. Germline CDR1 DFQATT, CDR2 SNEGSKA (reference sequence). The CDR3 loop reads CSARDPWTSGTQETQYF. The CDR3 coding sequence is TGCAGTGCTAGAGATCCCTGGACTAGCGGCACTCAAGAGACCCAGTACTTC.

The chain has TRBV6-6 and TRBJ1-6, with D unresolved. Germline-derived CDR1 and CDR2 are MNHNY and SVGAGI (reference sequence). The CDR3 covers 14 residues. Trimming removed 2 bases from V and 5 bases from J, with 7 bases in between. CDR3 coding DNA: TGTGCCAGCAGTTACAGGTCGGATAATTCACCCCTCCACTTT. Its protein is CASSYRSDNSPLHF.

This rearrangement joins TRBV20-1 to TRBJ2-1, with 11 bases identical to TRBD2. V lost 3 bases and J lost 6; bases outside the gene matches: 7. Looked up from germline, CDR1 is DFQATT and CDR2 is SNEGSKA (reference sequence). This CDR3 has 15 residues. CDR3 in amino acids: CSASHLAGGPNEQFF. The CDR3 region has the DNA TGCAGTGCTAGCCACTTAGCGGGGGGGCCCAATGAGCAGTTCTTC.